Shown below are 2 T cell receptor beta chains from a single sample sequenced in a study of beta chain features in type 1 diabetes. Every bit of the isolated RNA underwent reverse transcription, so sequencing read expressed TCRB transcripts. Libraries were prepared by immunoSEQ multiplex PCR; TCRdb keeps only in-frame clonotypes and omits some of them. The data show more than 350,000 clones, roughly an eighth seen once. The source material was naive CD4+ T cells from blood. Receptors originate from a woman younger than 30 in good health.

The chain joins TRBV27 to TRBJ2-3; 8 positions match TRBD2. V was pared by 4 bases and J by 4 bases, with 10 bases of the junction left unmatched. The CDR3 is 16 residues long. Germline V gene data show CDR1 as MNHEY and CDR2 as SMNVEV (reference sequence). In DNA form, the CDR3 reads TGTGCCAGCAGTTGGGGGTTTAGCGGGGCCCCAGATACGCAGTATTTT. This sequence encodes CASSWGFSGAPDTQYF.

This clone has only a few counts. The J gene is TRBJ1-1, the V gene TRBV7-2; TRBD1 might be the D (5 bases). The CDR3 is 15 residues long. V lost 1 base to trimming and J lost 4 bases, with 13 bases between them. CDR1 and CDR2 (germline): SGHTA, FQGNSA. The CDR3 bases are TGTGCCAGCAGCTTAGGGTCTGGGGGGACCACTGAAGCTTTCTTT. Translated: CASSLGSGGTTEAFF.